Each of the 20 T cell receptor beta chains below was sequenced from the same sample in a study of control samples from healthy donors and cancer patients. Assay: immunoSEQ multiplex PCR; the TCRdb copy retains only in-frame clones and omits some. The sample includes 150,000 to 200,000 clones, roughly 92% seen only once; the top ten take roughly 0.7%. Material: blood. These receptors all come from a woman aged 25 to 39 in good health.

The chain joins TRBV5-6 to TRBJ2-7, with 8 bases that match TRBD2. Germline CDR1 SGHDT, CDR2 YYEEEE. After removal of 1 base from V and 2 bases from J, the junction contained 8 bases not matched to a gene. The CDR3 runs to 16 residues. The CDR3 loop reads CASSLLREAFTYEQYF. The CDR3 coding sequence is TGTGCCAGCAGCTTGCTGCGGGAGGCTTTTACCTACGAGCAGTACTTC.

The chain recombines TRBV10-3 with TRBJ1-1; tentatively, D is TRBD1 (6 bases). In germline, CDR1 is ENHRY, CDR2 SYGVKD. V lost 6 bases to trimming and J lost 4 bases, with 15 bases between them. This CDR3 is 14 amino acids long. Written as DNA, the CDR3 is TGTGCCATCAGAGGGCAGGGGAAAGGCACTGAAGCTTTCTTT. Protein product: CAIRGQGKGTEAFF.

The V gene is TRBV19, the J gene TRBJ1-5; D gene unclear. Germline loops: CDR1 LNHDA, CDR2 SQIVND (reference sequence). Trimming removed 1 base from V and 0 bases from J, with 10 bases in between. The CDR3 is 16 residues long. The CDR3 here is CASSIVAADSNQPQHF. For the CDR3, the DNA is TGTGCCAGTAGTATAGTCGCGGCAGATAGCAATCAGCCCCAGCATTTT.

This chain uses TRBV28 with TRBJ1-2, with D hard to call. This CDR3 has 13 amino acids. From germline, CDR1 is MDHEN and CDR2 SYDVKM. With 4 bases removed from V and 4 bases from J, the gap between germline ends came to 10 bases. The CDR3 DNA reads as TGTGCCAGCAGTTCTACAAGATCCTATGGCTACACCTTC. Amino acids: CASSSTRSYGYTF.

The chain links TRBV6-5 to TRBJ2-4; D is uncertain. The germline V and J ends were trimmed by 5 bases and 0 bases, with 11 bases remaining between them. The CDR3 has 15 residues. Germline CDR1 is MNHEY and CDR2 is SVGAGI. The CDR3 reads CASSQTSLAKNIQYF. CDR3 coding DNA: TGTGCCAGCAGTCAGACATCATTAGCCAAAAACATTCAGTACTTC.

The V and J genes are TRBV27 and TRBJ1-2; D ambiguous. V lost 2 bases and J lost 2, with 6 bases in between. Per germline, CDR1 MNHEY and CDR2 SMNVEV (reference sequence). The CDR3 has 13 residues. The CDR3 reads CASSLDGNYGYTF. The CDR3 DNA reads as TGTGCCAGCAGTTTAGACGGGAACTATGGCTACACCTTC.

The DNA of the CDR3 is TGTGCCTGGAGTGTACGCGTACAAGAGACCCAGTACTTC. It is translated as CAWSVRVQETQYF. V gene TRBV30 combines with J gene TRBJ2-5; no firm D call. The CDR3 runs to 13 residues. CDR1 is GTSNPN and CDR2 is SVGIG in the germline V gene (reference sequence). V lost 0 bases, J lost 2 bases, and 7 bases lay in between.

The chain is built from TRBV7-8 and TRBJ1-1, with 7 positions matching TRBD1. Germline V gene data show CDR1 as SGHVS and CDR2 as FQNEAQ. The ends lost 4 bases at V and 4 bases at J; junction bases unmatched: 9. CDR3 length: 15 amino acids. The CDR3 nucleotides read TGTGCCAGCAGCTCGAACAGGGGAGAGAGCACTGAAGCTTTCTTT. Translation: CASSSNRGESTEAFF.

This chain joins TRBV9 and TRBJ2-3; 9 bases are a match to TRBD1. CDR1 and CDR2 (germline): SGDLS, YYNGEE. Trimming removed 3 bases from V and 5 bases from J; junction bases left unmatched: 4. CDR3 size: 14 residues. CDR3 sequence reads: CASSAQGARDTQYF. The CDR3 DNA sequence: TGTGCCAGCAGCGCACAGGGGGCTAGAGATACGCAGTATTTT.

The V call is TRBV7-3, the J call TRBJ2-1, with 8 bases fitting TRBD2. CDR1 and CDR2 (germline): SGHTA, FQGTGA. Germline trimming cut 5 bases from V and 7 bases from J; bases unmatched to any gene: 7. There are 14 residues in the CDR3. The CDR3 nucleotides are TGTGCCAGCAGCCCGGGGACTAGTGTAAATGAGCAGTTCTTC. Translated, it gives CASSPGTSVNEQFF.

The gene calls are TRBV20-1 and TRBJ2-3; the D is unclear. CDR3 size: 11 residues. CDR1 DFQATT and CDR2 SNEGSKA come from the germline V gene (reference sequence). Trimming shortened V by 4 bases and J by 9 bases, and 11 bases separated the two germline ends. The CDR3 sequence: CSATSRATQYF. CDR3 DNA: TGCAGTGCTACGTCAAGAGCCACGCAGTATTTT.

This clone came up once. This chain connects TRBV6-5 to TRBJ2-1; D is perhaps TRBD1 or TRBD2 (5 bases each). Germline V lookup: CDR1 MNHEY, CDR2 SVGAGI. This CDR3 has 13 amino acids. Trimming cost V 6 bases and J 5 bases, with 11 bases left between them. CDR3 protein: CASRLGTHNEQFF. The CDR3 nucleotides are TGTGCCAGCAGACTCGGGACCCACAATGAGCAGTTCTTC.

This clone was counted a single time. This chain connects TRBV4-2 to TRBJ2-3, with D possibly TRBD2 on 6 matching bases. Germline V lookup: CDR1 LGHNA, CDR2 YNFKEQ. Trimming left V 0 bases short and J 2 bases short, with 18 bases between. The CDR3 has 18 residues. The CDR3 is CASSQDQPTSSNTDTQYF. CDR3 in DNA: TGTGCCAGCAGCCAAGATCAACCGACTAGTTCGAACACAGATACGCAGTATTTT.

V and J are TRBV7-9 and TRBJ2-7; D is ambiguous. The CDR3 runs 13 residues. Per the germline V gene, CDR1 is SEHNR and CDR2 is FQNEAQ (reference sequence). Trimming took 0 bases from V and 3 from J, leaving 6 bases between them. The CDR3 sequence is CASSLAQHYEQYF. Written as DNA, the CDR3 is TGTGCCAGCAGCTTAGCGCAACACTACGAGCAGTACTTC.

The chain uses TRBV5-6 and TRBJ2-1; perhaps TRBD1 as D (6 bases). This CDR3 has 15 amino acids. In germline, CDR1 is SGHDT, CDR2 YYEEEE. V lost 1 base to trimming and J lost 5 bases, with 13 bases between them. Here the CDR3 DNA reads TGTGCCAGCAGCTTGTTGATATGGGACAACAATGAGCAGTTCTTC. It translates to CASSLLIWDNNEQFF.

The chain joins TRBV6-2 or TRBV6-3 to TRBJ2-1; D not certain. This CDR3 region has 20 residues. V was trimmed by 1 base and J by 0 bases, leaving 22 bases between them. Germline loops: CDR1 MNHEY, CDR2 SVGEGT. The CDR3 reads CASSYYARGSRASSYNEQFF. The CDR3 bases are TGTGCCAGCAGTTACTACGCCCGCGGTAGCCGAGCGAGCTCCTACAATGAGCAGTTCTTC.

With respect to this clone: This sample also contains other DNA sequences that code for the same CDR3. This sequence joins TRBV19 and TRBJ1-5; no clear D gene. The CDR3 runs 12 residues. Trimming shortened V by 4 bases and J by 4 bases, and 5 bases separated the two germline ends. In germline, CDR1 is LNHDA, CDR2 SQIVND (reference sequence). CDR3 in DNA: TGTGCCAGTAGTAGAGGAAATCAGCCCCAGCATTTT. As protein: CASSRGNQPQHF.

The rearrangement joins TRBV14 to TRBJ2-3; D possibly corresponds to TRBD2 (6 bases). This CDR3 contains 16 residues. Germline values: CDR1 SGHDN, CDR2 FVKESK. V lost 1 base, J lost 1 base, and 12 bases lay in between. DNA for the CDR3: TGTGCCAGCAGCCAAGTTCGGGGACTCGGCACAGATACGCAGTATTTT. Residues: CASSQVRGLGTDTQYF.

This chain uses TRBV30 with TRBJ2-7; D is perhaps TRBD1 or TRBD2 (5 bases each). V lost 1 base to trimming and J lost 5 bases, with 15 bases between them. Germline assignment: CDR1 GTSNPN and CDR2 SVGIG (reference sequence). The CDR3 has 14 amino acids. For the CDR3, the DNA is TGTGCCTGGAGTGACGGGGCCCTCCTCCACGAGCAGTACTTC. Translated: CAWSDGALLHEQYF.

The chain joins TRBV14 to TRBJ2-7, with D uncertain. Germline lookup yields CDR1 SGHDN and CDR2 FVKESK. Trimming shortened V by 1 base and J by 2 bases, and 9 bases separated the two germline ends. The CDR3 has 14 residues. CDR3 coding DNA: TGTGCCAGCAGCCAAGGTGGGGTGCCCTACGAGCAGTACTTC. Translating it yields CASSQGGVPYEQYF. Full variable domain (rest looked up from reference TRBV14 and TRBJ2-7): EAGVTQFPSHSVIEKGQTVTLRCDPISGHDNLYWYRRVMGKEIKFLLHFVKESKQDESGMPNNRFLAERTGGTYSTLKVQPAELEDSGVYFCASSQGGVPYEQYFGPGTRLTVT.